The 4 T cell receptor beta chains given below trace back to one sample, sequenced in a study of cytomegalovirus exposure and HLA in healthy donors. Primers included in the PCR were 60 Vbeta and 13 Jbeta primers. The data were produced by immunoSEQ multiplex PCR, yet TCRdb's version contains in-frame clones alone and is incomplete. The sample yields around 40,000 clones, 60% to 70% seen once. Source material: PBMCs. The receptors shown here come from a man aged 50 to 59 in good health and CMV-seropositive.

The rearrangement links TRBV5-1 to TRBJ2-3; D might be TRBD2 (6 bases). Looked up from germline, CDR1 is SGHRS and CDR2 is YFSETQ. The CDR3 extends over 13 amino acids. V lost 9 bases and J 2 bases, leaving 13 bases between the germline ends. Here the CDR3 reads CATSAGPTDTQYF. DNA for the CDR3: TGCGCCACCTCTGCGGGGCCCACAGATACGCAGTATTTT.

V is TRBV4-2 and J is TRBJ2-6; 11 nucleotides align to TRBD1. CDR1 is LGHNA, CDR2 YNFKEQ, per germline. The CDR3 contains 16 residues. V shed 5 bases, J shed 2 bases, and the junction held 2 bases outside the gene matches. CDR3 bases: TGTGCCAGCAGCATGGGACAGGGGGCTGGGGCCAACGTCCTGACTTTC. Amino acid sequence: CASSMGQGAGANVLTF.

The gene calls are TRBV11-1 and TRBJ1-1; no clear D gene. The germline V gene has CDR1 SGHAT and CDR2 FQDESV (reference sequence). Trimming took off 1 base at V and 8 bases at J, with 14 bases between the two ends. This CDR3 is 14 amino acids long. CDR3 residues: CASSLDLGYFEAFF. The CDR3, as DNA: TGTGCCAGCAGCTTAGATCTTGGTTACTTCGAAGCTTTCTTT.

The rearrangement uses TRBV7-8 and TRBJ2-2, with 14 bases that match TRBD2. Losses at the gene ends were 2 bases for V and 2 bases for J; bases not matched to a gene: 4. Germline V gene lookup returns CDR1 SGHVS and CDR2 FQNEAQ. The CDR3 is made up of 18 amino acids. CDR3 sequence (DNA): TGTGCCAGCAGCTTAAGGACTAGCGGGGGGCTAAACACCGGGGAGCTGTTTTTT. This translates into CASSLRTSGGLNTGELFF.